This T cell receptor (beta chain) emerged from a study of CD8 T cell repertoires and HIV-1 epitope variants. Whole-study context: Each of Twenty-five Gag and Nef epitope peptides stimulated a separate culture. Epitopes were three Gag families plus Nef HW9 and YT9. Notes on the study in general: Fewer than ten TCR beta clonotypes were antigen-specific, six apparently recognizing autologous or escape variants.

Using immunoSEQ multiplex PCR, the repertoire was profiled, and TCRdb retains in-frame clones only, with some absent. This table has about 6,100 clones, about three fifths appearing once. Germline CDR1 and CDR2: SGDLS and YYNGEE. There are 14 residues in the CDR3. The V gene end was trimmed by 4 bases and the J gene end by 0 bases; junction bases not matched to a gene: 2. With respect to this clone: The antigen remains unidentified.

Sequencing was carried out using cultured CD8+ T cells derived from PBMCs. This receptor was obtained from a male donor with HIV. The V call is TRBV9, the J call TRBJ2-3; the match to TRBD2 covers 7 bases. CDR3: CASSPAGSTDTQYF. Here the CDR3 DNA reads TGTGCCAGCAGCCCAGCGGGGAGCACAGATACGCAGTATTTT. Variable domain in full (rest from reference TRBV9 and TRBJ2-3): DSGVTQTPKHLITATGQRVTLRCSPRSGDLSVYWYQQSLDQGLQFLIQYYNGEERAKGNILERFSAQQFPDLHSELNLSSLELGDSALYFCASSPAGSTDTQYFGPGTRLTVL.